This TCR beta chain derives from a study of control samples from healthy donors and cancer patients. The CDR3 length is 14 residues. V lost 5 bases and J 5 bases, leaving 10 bases between the germline ends. Germline loops: CDR1 MGHDK, CDR2 SYGVNS. Clones were sequenced by immunoSEQ multiplex PCR, and TCRdb holds only the in-frame ones, with some missing. The data show under 200,000 clones, approximately 94% seen once. The TCR originated in a man in his 60s with colorectal cancer. The V and J genes are TRBV25-1 and TRBJ1-6; the D gene is possibly TRBD1 (5 bases). Input material: PBMCs. This chain's CDR3 is CASSPGGNNSPLHF. The CDR3 region has the DNA TGTGCCAGCAGTCCCGGGGGGAATAATTCACCCCTCCACTTT.